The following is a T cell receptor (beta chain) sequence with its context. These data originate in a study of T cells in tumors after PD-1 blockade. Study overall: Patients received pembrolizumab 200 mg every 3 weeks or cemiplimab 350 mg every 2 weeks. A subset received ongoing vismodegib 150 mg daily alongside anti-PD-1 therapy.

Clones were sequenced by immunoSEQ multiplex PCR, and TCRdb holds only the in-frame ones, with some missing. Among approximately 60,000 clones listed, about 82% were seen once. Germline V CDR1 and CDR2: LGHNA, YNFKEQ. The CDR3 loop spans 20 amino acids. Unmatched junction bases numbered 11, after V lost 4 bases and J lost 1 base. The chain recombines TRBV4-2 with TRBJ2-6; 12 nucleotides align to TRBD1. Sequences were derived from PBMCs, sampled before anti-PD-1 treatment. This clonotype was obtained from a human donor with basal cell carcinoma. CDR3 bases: TGTGCCAGCAGCCCGAAGTGGGGACAGGGGGCAGGTTCTGGGGCCAACGTCCTGACTTTC. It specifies CASSPKWGQGAGSGANVLTF.